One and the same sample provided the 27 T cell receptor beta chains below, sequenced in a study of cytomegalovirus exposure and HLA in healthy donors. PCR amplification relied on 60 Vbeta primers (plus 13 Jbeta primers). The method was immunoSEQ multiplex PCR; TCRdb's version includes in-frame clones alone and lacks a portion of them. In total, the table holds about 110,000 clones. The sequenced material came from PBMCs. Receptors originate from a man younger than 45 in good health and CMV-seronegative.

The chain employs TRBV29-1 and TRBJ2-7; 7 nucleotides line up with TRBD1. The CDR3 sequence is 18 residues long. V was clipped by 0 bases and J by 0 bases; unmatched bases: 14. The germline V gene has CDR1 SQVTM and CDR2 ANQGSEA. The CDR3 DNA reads TGCAGCGTTGAAGATCCGGGGACAGCCGGTGATAGCTCCTACGAGCAGTACTTC. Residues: CSVEDPGTAGDSSYEQYF.

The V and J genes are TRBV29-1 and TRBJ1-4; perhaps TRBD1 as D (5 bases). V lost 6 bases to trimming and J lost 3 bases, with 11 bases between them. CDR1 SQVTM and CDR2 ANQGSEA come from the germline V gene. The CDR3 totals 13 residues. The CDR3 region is CSVPIGANEKLFF. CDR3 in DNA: TGCAGCGTCCCTATAGGGGCTAATGAAAAACTGTTTTTT.

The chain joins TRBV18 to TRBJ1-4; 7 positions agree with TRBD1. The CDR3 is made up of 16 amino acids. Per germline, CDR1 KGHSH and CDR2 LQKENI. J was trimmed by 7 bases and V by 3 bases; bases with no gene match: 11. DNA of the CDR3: TGTGCCAGCTCACCCCGACAGGGCCGGGGAGGTGAAAAACTGTTTTTT. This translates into CASSPRQGRGGEKLFF. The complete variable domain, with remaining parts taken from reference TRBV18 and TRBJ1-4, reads NAGVMQNPRHLVRRRGQEARLRCSPMKGHSHVYWYRQLPEEGLKFMVYLQKENIIDESGMPKERFSAEFPKEGPSILRIQQVVRGDSAAYFCASSPRQGRGGEKLFFGSGTQLSVL.

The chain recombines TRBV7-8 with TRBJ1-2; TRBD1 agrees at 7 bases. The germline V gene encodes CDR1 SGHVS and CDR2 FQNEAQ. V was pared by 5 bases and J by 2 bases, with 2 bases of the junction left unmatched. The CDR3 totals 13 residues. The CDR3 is CASSPQGNYGYTF. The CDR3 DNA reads TGTGCCAGCAGCCCACAGGGGAACTATGGCTACACCTTC.

The CDR3 spells CASSLGGAWYF. The CDR3 nucleotides read TGTGCCAGCAGTTTAGGAGGGGCTTGGTACTTC. The chain combines TRBV6-5 with TRBJ2-5; D possibly corresponds to TRBD2 (6 bases). V lost 4 bases and J 13 bases, leaving 13 bases between the germline ends. The CDR3 spans 11 residues. Germline V gives CDR1 MNHEY, CDR2 SVGAGI.

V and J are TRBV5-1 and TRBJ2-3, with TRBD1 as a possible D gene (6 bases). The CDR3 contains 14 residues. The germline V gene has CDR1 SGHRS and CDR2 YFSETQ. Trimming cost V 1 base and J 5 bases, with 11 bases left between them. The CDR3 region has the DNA TGCGCCAGCAGCTTGACAGGGTCCAAAGATACGCAGTATTTT. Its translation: CASSLTGSKDTQYF.

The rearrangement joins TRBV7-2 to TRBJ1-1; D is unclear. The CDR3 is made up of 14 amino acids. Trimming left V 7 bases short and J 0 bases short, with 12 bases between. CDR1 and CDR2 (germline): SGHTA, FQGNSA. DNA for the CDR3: TGTGCCAGCACCCCCTACCAAGTGAACACTGAAGCTTTCTTT. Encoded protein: CASTPYQVNTEAFF.

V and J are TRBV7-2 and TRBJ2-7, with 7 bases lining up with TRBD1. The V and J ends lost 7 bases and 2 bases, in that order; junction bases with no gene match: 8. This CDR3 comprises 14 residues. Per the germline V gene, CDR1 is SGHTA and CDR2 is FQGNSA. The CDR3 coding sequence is TGTGCCAGCACCCGACACAGGGGTACCTACGAGCAGTACTTC. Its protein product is CASTRHRGTYEQYF.

CDR3 bases: TGTGCCAGCAGCTTGGCCAATGGGGCGATCGGGGAGCTGTTTTTT. Encoded protein: CASSLANGAIGELFF. The chain uses TRBV5-5 and TRBJ2-2; weak D call: TRBD1 (5 bases). Looked up from germline, CDR1 is SGHKS and CDR2 is YYEKEE (reference sequence). Trimming removed 0 bases from V and 7 bases from J, with 13 bases in between. The CDR3 loop spans 15 amino acids. Drawing the rest from reference TRBV5-5 and TRBJ2-2, the complete variable domain is DAGVTQSPTHLIKTRGQQVTLRCSPISGHKSVSWYQQVLGQGPQFIFQYYEKEERGRGNFPDRFSARQFPNYSSELNVNALLLGDSALYLCASSLANGAIGELFFGEGSRLTVL.

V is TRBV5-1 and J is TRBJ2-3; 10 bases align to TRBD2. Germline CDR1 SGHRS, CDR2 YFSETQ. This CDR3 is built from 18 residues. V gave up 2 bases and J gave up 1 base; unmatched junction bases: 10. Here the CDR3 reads CASSLGSGGRRGTDTQYF. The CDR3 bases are TGCGCCAGCAGCTTAGGTAGCGGGGGGCGAAGAGGCACAGATACGCAGTATTTT. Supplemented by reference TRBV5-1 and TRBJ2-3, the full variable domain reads KAGVTQTPRYLIKTRGQQVTLSCSPISGHRSVSWYQQTPGQGLQFLFEYFSETQRNKGNFPGRFSGRQFSNSRSEMNVSTLELGDSALYLCASSLGSGGRRGTDTQYFGPGTRLTVL.

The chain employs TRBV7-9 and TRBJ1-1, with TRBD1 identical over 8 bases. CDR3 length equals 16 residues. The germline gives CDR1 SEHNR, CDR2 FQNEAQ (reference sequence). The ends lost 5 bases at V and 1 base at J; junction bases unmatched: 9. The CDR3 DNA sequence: TGTGCCAGCAGCGCGACAGGGGTCGTGTGGAACACTGAAGCTTTCTTT. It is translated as CASSATGVVWNTEAFF.

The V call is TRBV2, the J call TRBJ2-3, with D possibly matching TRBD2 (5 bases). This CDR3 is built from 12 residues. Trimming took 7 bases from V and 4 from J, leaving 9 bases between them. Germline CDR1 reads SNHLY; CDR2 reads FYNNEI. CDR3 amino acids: CASKWEPDTQYF. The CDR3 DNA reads TGTGCCAGCAAGTGGGAGCCAGATACGCAGTATTTT.

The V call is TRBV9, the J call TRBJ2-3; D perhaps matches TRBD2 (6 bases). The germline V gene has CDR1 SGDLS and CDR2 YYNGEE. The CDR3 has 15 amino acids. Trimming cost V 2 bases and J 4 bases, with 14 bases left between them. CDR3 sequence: CASSVLSLAPDTQYF. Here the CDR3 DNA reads TGTGCCAGCAGCGTTCTTTCCCTAGCGCCAGATACGCAGTATTTT.

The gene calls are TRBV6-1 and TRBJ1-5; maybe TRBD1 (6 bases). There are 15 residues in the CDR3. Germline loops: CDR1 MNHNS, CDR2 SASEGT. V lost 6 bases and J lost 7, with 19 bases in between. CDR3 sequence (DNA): TGTGCCAGCAGCCTCAGAGCAGGGGAACGACAGCCCCAGCATTTT. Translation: CASSLRAGERQPQHF.

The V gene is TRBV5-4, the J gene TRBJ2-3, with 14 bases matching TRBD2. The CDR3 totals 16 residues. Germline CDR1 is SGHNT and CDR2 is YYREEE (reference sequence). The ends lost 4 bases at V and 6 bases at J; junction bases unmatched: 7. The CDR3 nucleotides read TGTGCCAGCAGCATGACTAGCGGGGGGGCAGGGGATACGCAGTATTTT. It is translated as CASSMTSGGAGDTQYF. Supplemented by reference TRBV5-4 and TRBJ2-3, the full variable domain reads ETGVTQSPTHLIKTRGQQVTLRCSSQSGHNTVSWYQQALGQGPQFIFQYYREEENGRGNFPPRFSGLQFPNYSSELNVNALELDDSALYLCASSMTSGGAGDTQYFGPGTRLTVL.

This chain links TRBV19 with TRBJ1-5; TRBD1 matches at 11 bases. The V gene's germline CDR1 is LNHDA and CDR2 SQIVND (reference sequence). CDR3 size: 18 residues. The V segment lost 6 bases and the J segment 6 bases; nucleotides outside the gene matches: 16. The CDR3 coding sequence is TGTGCCAGTAGCCCTGCGGTTGCCGGGACAGGGGGTACTCAGCCCCAGCATTTT. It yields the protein CASSPAVAGTGGTQPQHF. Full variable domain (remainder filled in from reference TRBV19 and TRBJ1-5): DGGITQSPKYLFRKEGQNVTLSCEQNLNHDAMYWYRQDPGQGLRLIYYSQIVNDFQKGDIAEGYSVSREKKESFPLTVTSAQKNPTAFYLCASSPAVAGTGGTQPQHFGDGTRLSIL.

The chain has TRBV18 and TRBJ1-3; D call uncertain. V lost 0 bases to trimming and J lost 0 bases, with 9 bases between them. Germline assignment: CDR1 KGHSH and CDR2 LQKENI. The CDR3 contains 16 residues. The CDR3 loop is CASSPPGASSGNTIYF. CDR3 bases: TGTGCCAGCTCACCACCGGGAGCCAGCTCTGGAAACACCATATATTTT.

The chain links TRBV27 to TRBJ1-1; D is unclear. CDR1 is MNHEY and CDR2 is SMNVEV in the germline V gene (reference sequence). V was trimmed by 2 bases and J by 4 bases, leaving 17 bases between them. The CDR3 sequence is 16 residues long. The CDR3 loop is CASSLAATVLGTEAFF. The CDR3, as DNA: TGTGCCAGCAGTTTAGCCGCGACTGTCCTGGGCACTGAAGCTTTCTTT.

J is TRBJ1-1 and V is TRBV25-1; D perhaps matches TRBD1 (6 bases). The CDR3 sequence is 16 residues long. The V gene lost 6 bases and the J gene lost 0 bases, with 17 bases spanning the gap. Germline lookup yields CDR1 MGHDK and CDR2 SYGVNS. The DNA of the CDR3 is TGTGCCAGCAGCCGGGACACCGTATTCATGAACACTGAAGCTTTCTTT. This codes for CASSRDTVFMNTEAFF. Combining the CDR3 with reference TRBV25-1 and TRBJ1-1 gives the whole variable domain EADIYQTPRYLVIGTGKKITLECSQTMGHDKMYWYQQDPGMELHLIHYSYGVNSTEKGDLSSESTVSRIRTEHFPLTLESARPSHTSQYLCASSRDTVFMNTEAFFGQGTRLTVV.

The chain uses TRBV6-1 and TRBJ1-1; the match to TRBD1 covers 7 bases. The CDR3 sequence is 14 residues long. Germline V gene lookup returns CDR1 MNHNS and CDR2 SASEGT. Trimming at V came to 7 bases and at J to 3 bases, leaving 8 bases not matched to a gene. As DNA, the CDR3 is TGTGCCAGCAATGACAGGGTTCTAGACACTGAAGCTTTCTTT. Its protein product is CASNDRVLDTEAFF.

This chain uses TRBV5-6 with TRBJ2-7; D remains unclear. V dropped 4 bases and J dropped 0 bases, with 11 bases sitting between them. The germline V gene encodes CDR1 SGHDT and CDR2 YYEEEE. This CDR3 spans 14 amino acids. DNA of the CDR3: TGTGCCAGCAGCGCGCTAGACGGCTCCTACGAGCAGTACTTC. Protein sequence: CASSALDGSYEQYF.

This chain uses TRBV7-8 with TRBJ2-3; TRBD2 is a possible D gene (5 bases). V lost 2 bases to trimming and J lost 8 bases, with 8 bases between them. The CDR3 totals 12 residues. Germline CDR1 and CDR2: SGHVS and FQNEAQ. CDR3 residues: CASSLPRGTQYF. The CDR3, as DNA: TGTGCCAGCAGCTTACCTCGGGGTACGCAGTATTTT.

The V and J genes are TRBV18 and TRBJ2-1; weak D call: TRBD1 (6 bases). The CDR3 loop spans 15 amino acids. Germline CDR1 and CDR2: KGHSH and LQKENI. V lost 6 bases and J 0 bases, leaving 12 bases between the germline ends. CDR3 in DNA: TGTGCCAGCTCTCATGGACAGAGCTCCTACAATGAGCAGTTCTTC. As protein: CASSHGQSSYNEQFF.

The CDR3 sequence: CASSPGQYYGYTF. Here the CDR3 DNA reads TGTGCCAGCAGCCCGGGACAGTACTATGGCTACACCTTC. The genes are TRBV5-5 and TRBJ1-2, with 7 nucleotides matching TRBD1. After removal of 4 bases from V and 3 bases from J, the junction contained 3 bases not matched to a gene. The germline gives CDR1 SGHKS, CDR2 YYEKEE (reference sequence). CDR3 length equals 13 residues.

Here the CDR3 reads CASSLSSRELFF. The CDR3, as DNA: TGTGCCAGCAGTTTATCTTCCCGGGAGCTGTTTTTT. The chain uses TRBV28 and TRBJ2-2; no firm D call. The CDR3 loop spans 12 amino acids. Looked up from germline, CDR1 is MDHEN and CDR2 is SYDVKM. Trimming took off 1 base at V and 9 bases at J, with 6 bases between the two ends.

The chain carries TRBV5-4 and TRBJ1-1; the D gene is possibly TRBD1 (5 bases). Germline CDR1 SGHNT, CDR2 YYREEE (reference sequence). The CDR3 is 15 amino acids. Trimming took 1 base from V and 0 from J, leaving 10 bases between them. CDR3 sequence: CASSLRGFMNTEAFF. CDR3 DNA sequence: TGTGCCAGCAGCTTGCGGGGGTTTATGAACACTGAAGCTTTCTTT.

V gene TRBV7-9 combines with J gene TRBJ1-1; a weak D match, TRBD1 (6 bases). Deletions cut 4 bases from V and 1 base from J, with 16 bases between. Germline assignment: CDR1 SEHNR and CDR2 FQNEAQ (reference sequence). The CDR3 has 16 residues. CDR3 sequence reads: CASSYRGQSPNTEAFF. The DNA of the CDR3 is TGTGCCAGCAGCTACCGAGGACAGTCACCGAACACTGAAGCTTTCTTT.